This T cell receptor beta chain was sequenced for a study of siplizumab effects on memory and regulatory T cells. Study-level results: Treg origin accounted for an average of approximately 70% of mappable alloreactive CD4+ clones with siplizumab and 25% to 30% in controls.

This CDR3 is built from 18 residues. V lost 4 bases to trimming and J lost 0 bases; unmatched junction nucleotides: 8. Germline loops: CDR1 MGHRA, CDR2 YSYEKL. In the case of this clone: The antigen is undetermined.

Profiled with immunoSEQ multiplex PCR; TCRdb holds only in-frame clones, not every one. The sample has 90,000 to 150,000 clones; around 93% are singletons. Source material: non-Treg CD4+ T cells sorted from blood. The rearrangement uses TRBV4-1 and TRBJ1-3; the match to TRBD1 covers 11 bases. The sequence was obtained from a human donor in good health. In DNA, the CDR3 is TGCGCCAGCAGCCGACTAGGACAGGGGGCTCCCTCTGGAAACACCATATATTTT. Encoded protein: CASSRLGQGAPSGNTIYF.